This section outlines one T cell receptor beta chain sequence together with its context. This record belongs to a study of shared clonotypes between healthy human individuals. CD8 cells classed as naive were CD45RO-negative and positively selected for CCR7, excluding terminally differentiated effector memory CD45RA+ cells. This table comes from immunoSEQ multiplex PCR, and its TCRdb copy is limited to in-frame clones, with some not included. The sample consists of approximately 1.9 million clones, roughly 95% of them appearing once. Input material: naive CD8+ T cells from PBMCs. The clonotype comes from a man aged 18 to 29 in good health. Some clones in this sample may be carry-over from other donors' samples.

CDR3 residues: CASSQGLRGHEQFF. In nucleotides, the CDR3 is TGTGCCAGCAGCCAAGGGCTGCGGGGGCATGAGCAGTTCTTC. The chain links TRBV4-2 to TRBJ2-1, with D possibly being TRBD2 (7 bases). The ends were cut back, 1 base at V and 8 bases at J, with 12 bases in the middle. This CDR3 region has 14 residues. The germline CDR1 and CDR2 sequences are LGHNA and YNFKEQ.